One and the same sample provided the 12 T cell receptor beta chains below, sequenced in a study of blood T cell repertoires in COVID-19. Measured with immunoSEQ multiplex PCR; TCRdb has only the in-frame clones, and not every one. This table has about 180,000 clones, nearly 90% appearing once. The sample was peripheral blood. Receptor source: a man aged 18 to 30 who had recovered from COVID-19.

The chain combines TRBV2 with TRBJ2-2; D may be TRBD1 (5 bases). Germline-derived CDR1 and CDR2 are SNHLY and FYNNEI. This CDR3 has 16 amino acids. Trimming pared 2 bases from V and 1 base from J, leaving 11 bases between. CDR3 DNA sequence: TGTGCCAGCAGTGAAAGTCAGGGCTTGAACACCGGGGAGCTGTTTTTT. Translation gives CASSESQGLNTGELFF.

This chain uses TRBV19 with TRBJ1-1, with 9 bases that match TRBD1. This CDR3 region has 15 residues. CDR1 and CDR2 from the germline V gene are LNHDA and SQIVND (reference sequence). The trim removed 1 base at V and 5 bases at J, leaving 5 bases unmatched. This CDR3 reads CASSIGGQGRTEAFF. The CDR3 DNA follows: TGTGCCAGTAGTATAGGCGGACAGGGGAGAACTGAAGCTTTCTTT.

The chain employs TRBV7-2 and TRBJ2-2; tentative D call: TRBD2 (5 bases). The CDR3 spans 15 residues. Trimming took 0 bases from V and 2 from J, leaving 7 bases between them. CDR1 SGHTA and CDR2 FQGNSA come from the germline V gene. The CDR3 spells CASSLAAANTGELFF. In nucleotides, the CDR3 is TGTGCCAGCAGCTTAGCAGCGGCAAACACCGGGGAGCTGTTTTTT.

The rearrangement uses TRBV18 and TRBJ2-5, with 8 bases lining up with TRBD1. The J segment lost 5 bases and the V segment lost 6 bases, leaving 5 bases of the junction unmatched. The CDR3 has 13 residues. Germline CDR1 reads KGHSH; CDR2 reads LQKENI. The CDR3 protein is CASSPGQVETQYF. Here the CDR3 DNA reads TGTGCCAGCTCGCCGGGACAGGTGGAGACCCAGTACTTC. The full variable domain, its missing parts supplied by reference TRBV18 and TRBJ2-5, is NAGVMQNPRHLVRRRGQEARLRCSPMKGHSHVYWYRQLPEEGLKFMVYLQKENIIDESGMPKERFSAEFPKEGPSILRIQQVVRGDSAAYFCASSPGQVETQYFGPGTRLLVL.

The CDR3 coding sequence is TGTGCCAGCAGCGAGTTTAGGTTAAGGGGCACCGGGGAGCTGTTTTTT. As protein: CASSEFRLRGTGELFF. The rearrangement uses TRBV2 and TRBJ2-2; tentative D call: TRBD1 (5 bases). The V and J ends lost 6 bases and 4 bases respectively, with 18 bases between them. CDR3 size: 16 residues. Germline V lookup: CDR1 SNHLY, CDR2 FYNNEI. Variable domain in full (rest from reference TRBV2 and TRBJ2-2): EPEVTQTPSHQVTQMGQEVILRCVPISNHLYFYWYRQILGQKVEFLVSFYNNEISEKSEIFDDQFSVERPDGSNFTLKIRSTKLEDSAMYFCASSEFRLRGTGELFFGEGSRLTVL.

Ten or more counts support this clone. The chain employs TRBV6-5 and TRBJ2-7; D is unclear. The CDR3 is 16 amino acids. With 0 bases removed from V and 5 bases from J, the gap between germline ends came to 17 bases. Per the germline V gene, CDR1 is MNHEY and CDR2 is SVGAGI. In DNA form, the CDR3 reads TGTGCCAGCAGTTACTCCCCGAACCCCGTAACTCACGAGCAGTACTTC. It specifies CASSYSPNPVTHEQYF.

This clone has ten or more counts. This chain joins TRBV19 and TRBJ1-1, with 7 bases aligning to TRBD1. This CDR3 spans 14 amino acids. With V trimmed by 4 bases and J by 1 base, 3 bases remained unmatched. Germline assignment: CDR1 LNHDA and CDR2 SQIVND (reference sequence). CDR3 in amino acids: CASSSRQGNTEAFF. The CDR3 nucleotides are TGTGCCAGTAGTAGCAGACAGGGGAACACTGAAGCTTTCTTT.

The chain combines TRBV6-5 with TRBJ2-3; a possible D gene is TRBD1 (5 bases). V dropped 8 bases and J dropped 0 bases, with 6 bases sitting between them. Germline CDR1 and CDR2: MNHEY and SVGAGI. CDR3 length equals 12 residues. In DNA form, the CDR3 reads TGTGCCAGCGCAGGGAGCACAGATACGCAGTATTTT. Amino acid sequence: CASAGSTDTQYF.

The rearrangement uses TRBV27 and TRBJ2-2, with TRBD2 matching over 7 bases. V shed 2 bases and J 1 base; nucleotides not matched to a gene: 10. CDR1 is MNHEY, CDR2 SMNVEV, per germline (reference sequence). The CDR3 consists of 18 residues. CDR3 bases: TGTGCCAGCAGTTTAAGCCCGTTGGGGGGGATGAACACCGGGGAGCTGTTTTTT. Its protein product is CASSLSPLGGMNTGELFF.

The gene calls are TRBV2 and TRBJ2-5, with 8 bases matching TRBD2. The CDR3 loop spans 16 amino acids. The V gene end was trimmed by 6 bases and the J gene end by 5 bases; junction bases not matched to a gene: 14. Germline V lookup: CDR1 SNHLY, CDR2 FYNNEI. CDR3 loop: CASSKEASGFGETQYF. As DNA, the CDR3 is TGTGCCAGCAGCAAGGAGGCTAGCGGGTTTGGGGAGACCCAGTACTTC.

The CDR3, as DNA: TGTGCCAGCTCACAACAGGGGGCGCTCTTGGAGTCACCCCTCCACTTT. Translating gives CASSQQGALLESPLHF. The chain recombines TRBV18 with TRBJ1-6; 9 bases align to TRBD1. The CDR3 runs 16 residues. Trimming removed 4 bases from V and 10 bases from J; junction bases left unmatched: 11. The germline CDR1 and CDR2 sequences are KGHSH and LQKENI.

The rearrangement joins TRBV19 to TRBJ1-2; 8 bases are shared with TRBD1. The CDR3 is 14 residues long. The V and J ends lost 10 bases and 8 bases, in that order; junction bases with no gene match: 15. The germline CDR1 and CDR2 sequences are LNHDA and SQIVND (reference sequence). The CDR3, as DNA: TGTGCCACCAAAGGGTCGAGGACAGGGTTCGGCTACACCTTC. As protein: CATKGSRTGFGYTF.